The source of this T cell receptor beta chain is a study of T cell changes during pregnancy in multiple sclerosis. This table comes from immunoSEQ multiplex PCR, and its TCRdb copy is limited to in-frame clones, with some not included. Counted here are roughly 100,000 clones, 85% to 95% occurring once; the ten biggest clones make up 0.9% to 0.95%. Germline CDR1 reads LNHNV; CDR2 reads YYDKDF (reference sequence). The CDR3 extends over 15 amino acids. Trimming stripped 3 bases from V and 4 bases from J, with 15 bases between. The sequences come from peripheral blood, collected after pregnancy. This TCR was sampled from a female donor with multiple sclerosis, enrolled in a pregnancy study. The chain recombines TRBV15 with TRBJ2-5; D gene uncertain. The CDR3, as DNA: TGTGCCACCAGCAGGAGACCGACACAGCCAGAGACCCAGTACTTC. It yields the protein CATSRRPTQPETQYF.